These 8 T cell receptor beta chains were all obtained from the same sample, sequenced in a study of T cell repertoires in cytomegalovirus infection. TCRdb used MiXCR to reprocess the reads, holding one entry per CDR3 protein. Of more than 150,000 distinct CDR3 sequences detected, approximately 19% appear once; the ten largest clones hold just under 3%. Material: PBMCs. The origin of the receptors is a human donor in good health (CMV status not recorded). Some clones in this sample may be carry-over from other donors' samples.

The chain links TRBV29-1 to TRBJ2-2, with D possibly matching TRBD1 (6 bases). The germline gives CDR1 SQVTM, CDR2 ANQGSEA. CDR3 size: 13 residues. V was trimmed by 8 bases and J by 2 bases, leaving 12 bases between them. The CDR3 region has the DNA TGCAGCATACGGGACATCAACACCGGGGAGCTGTTTTTT. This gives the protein CSIRDINTGELFF.

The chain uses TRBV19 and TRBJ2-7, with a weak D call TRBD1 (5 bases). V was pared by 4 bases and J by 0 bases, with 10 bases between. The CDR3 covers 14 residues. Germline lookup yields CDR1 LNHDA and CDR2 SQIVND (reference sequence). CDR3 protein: CASSTQGTSYEQYF. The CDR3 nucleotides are TGTGCCAGTAGTACTCAGGGTACCTCCTACGAGCAGTACTTC. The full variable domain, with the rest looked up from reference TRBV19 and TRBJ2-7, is DGGITQSPKYLFRKEGQNVTLSCEQNLNHDAMYWYRQDPGQGLRLIYYSQIVNDFQKGDIAEGYSVSREKKESFPLTVTSAQKNPTAFYLCASSTQGTSYEQYFGPGTRLTVT.

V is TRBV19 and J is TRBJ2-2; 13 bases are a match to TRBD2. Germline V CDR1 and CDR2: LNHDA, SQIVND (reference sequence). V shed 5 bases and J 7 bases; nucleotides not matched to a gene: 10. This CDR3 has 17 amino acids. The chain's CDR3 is CASSPRTSGSFIGELFF. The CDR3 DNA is TGTGCCAGTAGTCCGAGGACTAGCGGGAGTTTTATCGGGGAGCTGTTTTTT. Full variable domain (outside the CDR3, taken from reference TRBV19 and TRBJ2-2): DGGITQSPKYLFRKEGQNVTLSCEQNLNHDAMYWYRQDPGQGLRLIYYSQIVNDFQKGDIAEGYSVSREKKESFPLTVTSAQKNPTAFYLCASSPRTSGSFIGELFFGEGSRLTVL.

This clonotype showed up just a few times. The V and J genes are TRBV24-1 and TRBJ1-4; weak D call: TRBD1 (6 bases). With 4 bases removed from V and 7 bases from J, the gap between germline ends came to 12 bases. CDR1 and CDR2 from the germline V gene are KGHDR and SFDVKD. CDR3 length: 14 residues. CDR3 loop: CATSDRQVGEKLFF. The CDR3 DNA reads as TGTGCCACCAGTGACCGACAGGTTGGTGAAAAACTGTTTTTT.

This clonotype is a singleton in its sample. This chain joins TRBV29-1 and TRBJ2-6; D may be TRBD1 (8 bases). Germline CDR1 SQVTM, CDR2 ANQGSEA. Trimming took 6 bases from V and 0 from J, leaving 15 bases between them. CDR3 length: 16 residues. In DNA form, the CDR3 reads TGCAGCGTGCGGGGGACAGGAAGCTCTGGGGCCAACGTCCTGACTTTC. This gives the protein CSVRGTGSSGANVLTF.

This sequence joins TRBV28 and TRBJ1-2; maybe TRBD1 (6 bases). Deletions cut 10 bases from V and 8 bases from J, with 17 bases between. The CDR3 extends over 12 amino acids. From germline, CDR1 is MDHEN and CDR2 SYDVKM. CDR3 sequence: CATYTGTQGYTF. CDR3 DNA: TGTGCCACCTATACAGGGACACAAGGCTACACCTTC.

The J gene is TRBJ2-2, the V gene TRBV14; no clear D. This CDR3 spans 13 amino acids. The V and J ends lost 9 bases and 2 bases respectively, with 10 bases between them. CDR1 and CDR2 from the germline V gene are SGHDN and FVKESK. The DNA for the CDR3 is TGTGCCAGTGGGCAGAGAAACACCGGGGAGCTGTTTTTT. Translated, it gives CASGQRNTGELFF.

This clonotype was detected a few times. The CDR3 DNA is TGTGCCAGCAGTTACTCTTTTACGGAGCATCACTACACCTTC. Translated, it gives CASSYSFTEHHYTF. This chain connects TRBV6-5 to TRBJ1-2; D is uncertain. This CDR3 is built from 14 residues. Germline lookup yields CDR1 MNHEY and CDR2 SVGAGI. Trimming took off 0 bases at V and 10 bases at J, with 15 bases between the two ends.